Here is one TCR beta chain with its context. Under the authors' procedure: Estimated nucleated cell counts came from reference gene primer amplification. Only in-frame clones appear in the TCRdb table, and some are missing; sequencing was by immunoSEQ multiplex PCR. V and J calls and clone size are copied from that table; D and trimming were computed from the DNA. In the table there are about 290,000 clones, around four fifths of which are singletons. The record originates from a study of blood T cell repertoires in COVID-19. Study information: Sites in the United States, Italy and Spain provided acute and convalescent COVID-19 samples. PBMCs, B-cell-depleted T cells, or T cells provided the cDNA or gDNA that made up the material.

V was trimmed by 5 bases and J by 3 bases, leaving 16 bases between them. Germline V lookup: CDR1 LGHDT, CDR2 YNNKEL (reference sequence). The CDR3 extends over 15 amino acids. The chain employs TRBV3-1 (or the pseudogene TRBV3-2) and TRBJ1-1, with D tentatively TRBD1 (5 bases). The source is a woman between 45 and 65 years old with active or convalescent COVID-19. Material: peripheral blood. The CDR3 DNA is TGTGCCAGCAGCTTACGTGGAGGAGGGGACACTGAAGCTTTCTTT. It encodes CASSLRGGGDTEAFF.